Below, 25 T cell receptor beta chains from the same sample are listed, as sequenced in a study of blood T cells in healthy people across ages. Combining a sample-barcoded 5' primer with a J-beta primer mix, a second PCR ran for roughly 6 to 11 cycles. TCRdb re-analysed the 5' RACE reads in MiXCR, keeping a single row per CDR3 protein. The data contain 730,000 or so distinct CDR3 sequences, roughly 44% of them singletons. Material: blood. Receptors originate from a woman aged 55-70 years in good health.

This clonotype was counted between two and nine times. The chain recombines TRBV2 with TRBJ1-2; a possible D gene is TRBD1 (5 bases). This CDR3 is 14 amino acids long. V was cut by 6 bases and J by 5 bases, with 16 bases left in between. From germline, CDR1 is SNHLY and CDR2 FYNNEI. CDR3 amino acids: CASSLRQRLYGYTF. The CDR3 region has the DNA TGTGCCAGCAGCCTACGACAGAGACTTTATGGCTACACCTTC.

This clonotype has just a few counts. This chain uses TRBV29-1 with TRBJ1-3, with a possible D match to TRBD1 (6 bases). The V gene's germline CDR1 is SQVTM and CDR2 ANQGSEA. The CDR3 is made up of 12 amino acids. V lost 5 bases and J lost 4, with 9 bases in between. The CDR3 loop is CSVSGDGNTIYF. CDR3 nucleotide sequence: TGCAGCGTTTCAGGGGACGGAAACACCATATATTTT.

This clonotype was counted only a few times. The chain uses TRBV10-3 and TRBJ2-7; D gene ambiguous. The CDR3 is 13 amino acids. CDR1 ENHRY and CDR2 SYGVKD come from the germline V gene. Deletions cut 6 bases from V and 4 bases from J, with 13 bases between. The CDR3 spells CAIRAATLYEQYF. The CDR3 bases are TGTGCCATCAGAGCAGCCACCCTTTACGAGCAGTACTTC.

This clonotype has only one observation. The chain carries TRBV10-3 and TRBJ1-3; TRBD1 agrees at 9 bases. The junction had 2 bases not matched to a gene; V was cut back by 2 bases and J by 3 bases. The CDR3 covers 15 residues. Germline values: CDR1 ENHRY, CDR2 SYGVKD. The CDR3 spells CAISEATGGGNTIYF. The CDR3 bases are TGTGCCATCAGTGAGGCGACAGGGGGTGGAAACACCATATATTTT.

This clonotype showed up just a few times. This chain joins TRBV7-3 and TRBJ1-1; D is unresolved. The CDR3 loop spans 13 amino acids. The germline CDR1 and CDR2 sequences are SGHTA and FQGTGA. V was trimmed by 5 bases and J by 5 bases, leaving 12 bases between them. CDR3 loop: CASSVGLKTEAFF. In nucleotides, the CDR3 is TGTGCCAGCAGCGTAGGGCTTAAGACTGAAGCTTTCTTT.

The rearrangement links TRBV20-1 to TRBJ1-2; a weak D match, TRBD1 (5 bases). V lost 2 bases and J 4 bases, leaving 8 bases between the germline ends. The CDR3 consists of 12 residues. Germline V CDR1 and CDR2: DFQATT, SNEGSKA (reference sequence). The CDR3 nucleotides are TGCAGTGCTAGACCAGGGCTCTATGGCTACACCTTC. Its protein product is CSARPGLYGYTF.

The V and J genes are TRBV11-2 and TRBJ2-1, with a tentative D call TRBD2 (6 bases). Germline V gives CDR1 SGHAT, CDR2 FQNNGV. The CDR3 spans 15 residues. Between the trimmed V and J ends, which lost 5 bases and 0 bases, there was a span of 11 bases. CDR3: CASSPIADSYNEQFF. CDR3 nucleotide sequence: TGTGCCAGCAGCCCGATAGCGGACTCCTACAATGAGCAGTTCTTC.

This clonotype occurred many times. The chain uses TRBV7-2 and TRBJ2-7, with D possibly being TRBD2 (5 bases). CDR1 is SGHTA, CDR2 FQGNSA, per germline. V gave up 3 bases and J gave up 4 bases, with 10 bases separating them. CDR3 size: 13 residues. The CDR3 sequence: CASSFPGGYEQYF. The CDR3 DNA reads TGTGCCAGCAGCTTCCCCGGAGGATACGAGCAGTACTTC.

The chain has TRBV7-2 and TRBJ2-5; D may correspond to TRBD1 or TRBD2 (6 bases each). The V end lost 0 bases, the J end lost 11 bases, and 19 bases lay between the germline ends. CDR3 length equals 15 residues. Germline loops: CDR1 SGHTA, CDR2 FQGNSA. The CDR3 sequence is CASSLAGGSIGEQYF. The CDR3 DNA reads TGTGCCAGCAGCTTAGCAGGGGGGTCCATTGGTGAGCAGTACTTC. The full variable domain, in which reference TRBV7-2 and TRBJ2-5 provide the parts outside the CDR3, is GAGVSQSPSNKVTEKGKDVELRCDPISGHTALYWYRQSLGQGLEFLIYFQGNSAPDKSGLPSDRFSAERTGGSVSTLTIQRTQQEDSAVYLCASSLAGGSIGEQYFGPGTRLLVL.

This rearrangement joins TRBV4-2 to TRBJ1-2; a possible D gene is TRBD1 (5 bases). The CDR3 is made up of 17 amino acids. V was pared by 1 base and J by 0 bases, with 15 bases between. CDR1 LGHNA and CDR2 YNFKEQ come from the germline V gene. The CDR3 loop is CASSQGGLGEANYGYTF. CDR3 sequence (DNA): TGTGCCAGCAGCCAAGGCGGGTTGGGGGAAGCTAACTATGGCTACACCTTC.

This clonotype appeared a few times. The chain employs TRBV4-2 and TRBJ1-5, with 12 positions matching TRBD1. Germline V gives CDR1 LGHNA, CDR2 YNFKEQ. The CDR3 sequence is 17 residues long. Trimming removed 0 bases from V and 5 bases from J; junction bases left unmatched: 5. The CDR3 DNA is TGTGCCAGCAGCCAAGATCTGGGACAGGGGGCTCATCAGCCCCAGCATTTT. Its translation: CASSQDLGQGAHQPQHF.

The V gene is TRBV20-1, the J gene TRBJ2-5; 8 bases align to TRBD1. Germline V gene sequence: CDR1 DFQATT, CDR2 SNEGSKA (reference sequence). With 5 bases clipped from V and 1 base from J, the junction kept 3 bases outside the gene matches. The CDR3 spans 13 residues. CDR3 region: CSAPGQGQETQYF. CDR3 bases: TGCAGTGCTCCCGGACAGGGCCAAGAGACCCAGTACTTC.

This clonotype has only one observation. The chain carries TRBV29-1 and TRBJ2-4; no firm D call. The J call is uncertain, as TRBJ2-7 better fits the DNA end. The CDR3 runs to 12 residues. Germline CDR1 and CDR2: SQVTM and ANQGSEA. In DNA form, the CDR3 reads TGCAGCGTTGAAAGTGGGGCCTACGAGCAGTACTTC. It yields the protein CSVESGAYEQYF.

The CDR3 protein is CATSDPYRDKRTDTQYF. Written as DNA, the CDR3 is TGTGCCACCAGTGACCCATACCGGGACAAGAGAACAGATACGCAGTATTTT. V gene TRBV24-1 combines with J gene TRBJ2-3, with D possibly TRBD1 on 6 matching bases. Trimming took 4 bases from V and 3 from J, leaving 19 bases between them. This CDR3 is built from 17 residues. Per germline, CDR1 KGHDR and CDR2 SFDVKD.

This clonotype has ten or more counts. The chain uses TRBV7-2 and TRBJ2-7; possibly TRBD1 or TRBD2 for D (5 bases each). The germline V gene encodes CDR1 SGHTA and CDR2 FQGNSA. The CDR3 runs 15 residues. V lost 2 bases to trimming and J lost 0 bases, with 11 bases between them. The CDR3 sequence: CASSLNWDPSYEQYF. The CDR3 DNA follows: TGTGCCAGCAGCTTAAACTGGGACCCCTCCTACGAGCAGTACTTC.

This clonotype showed up just a few times. The chain couples TRBV7-2 to TRBJ2-3; D gene uncertain. The CDR3 contains 15 residues. CDR1 SGHTA and CDR2 FQGNSA come from the germline V gene. The V gene lost 1 base and the J gene lost 1 base, with 9 bases spanning the gap. The CDR3 bases are TGTGCCAGCAGCTTAGACTTCCAGGGCACAGATACGCAGTATTTT. Translation gives CASSLDFQGTDTQYF.

Many counts were recorded for this clonotype. The chain employs TRBV18 and TRBJ2-3; D might be TRBD1 (7 bases). CDR3 length equals 15 residues. In germline, CDR1 is KGHSH, CDR2 LQKENI. Deletions cut 2 bases from V and 2 bases from J, with 11 bases between. CDR3 DNA: TGTGCCAGCTCACCAGGGGGGACAGACACAGATACGCAGTATTTT. This translates into CASSPGGTDTDTQYF.

This clonotype was detected ten times or more. The rearrangement joins TRBV29-1 to TRBJ2-7; possible D gene TRBD2, 6 bases. The germline V gene encodes CDR1 SQVTM and CDR2 ANQGSEA. The CDR3 extends over 13 amino acids. V lost 3 bases to trimming and J lost 3 bases, with 12 bases between them. The CDR3 DNA is TGCAGCGTTGACGGGGTGGGGGGCTACGAGCAGTACTTC. Translated: CSVDGVGGYEQYF.

J is TRBJ2-1 and V is TRBV2; D is uncertain. V lost 7 bases to trimming and J lost 14 bases, with 12 bases between them. Germline CDR1 and CDR2: SNHLY and FYNNEI. The CDR3 has 10 residues. The CDR3 bases are TGTGCCAGCAAGAGATTTCAGGAGTTCTTC. Translation gives CASKRFQEFF.

V is TRBV5-1 and J is TRBJ1-4, with no clear D. Trimming shortened V by 0 bases and J by 4 bases, and 16 bases separated the two germline ends. Germline-derived CDR1 and CDR2 are SGHRS and YFSETQ. The CDR3 runs to 17 residues. CDR3 bases: TGCGCCAGCAGCTTGGATGTCTTAGCTGGAAATAATGAAAAACTGTTTTTT. As protein: CASSLDVLAGNNEKLFF.

The J gene is TRBJ2-1, the V gene TRBV9, with 7 bases fitting TRBD2. Germline values: CDR1 SGDLS, CDR2 YYNGEE. The CDR3 has 15 amino acids. Germline trimming cut 1 base from V and 1 base from J; bases unmatched to any gene: 2. The CDR3 region is CASSVLAASYNEQFF. In DNA form, the CDR3 reads TGTGCCAGCAGCGTACTAGCGGCTTCCTACAATGAGCAGTTCTTC.

This chain joins TRBV11-3 and TRBJ2-1; 9 nucleotides match TRBD1. Germline V CDR1 and CDR2: SGHNT, YENEEA. V shed 4 bases and J 8 bases; nucleotides not matched to a gene: 12. This CDR3 contains 16 residues. CDR3 residues: CASSSEGTGRADEQFF. In DNA, the CDR3 is TGTGCCAGCAGCTCGGAAGGGACAGGGCGGGCGGATGAGCAGTTCTTC.

This clonotype appeared a few times. V usage is TRBV5-1 and J usage is TRBJ2-7; TRBD2 aligns across 10 bases. The germline V gene encodes CDR1 SGHRS and CDR2 YFSETQ. Germline trimming cut 7 bases from V and 5 bases from J; bases unmatched to any gene: 9. The CDR3 sequence is 14 residues long. The CDR3 is CASRPSGSFDEQYF. The CDR3 nucleotides read TGCGCCAGCCGTCCTAGCGGGAGCTTCGACGAGCAGTACTTC.

The genes are TRBV7-9 and TRBJ2-7, with D perhaps TRBD2 (6 bases). Trimming stripped 3 bases from V and 10 bases from J, with 16 bases between. The germline CDR1 and CDR2 sequences are SEHNR and FQNEAQ (reference sequence). CDR3 length: 13 amino acids. CDR3 region: CASSLRGQENQYF. For the CDR3, the DNA is TGTGCCAGCAGCTTGCGGGGCCAAGAGAACCAGTACTTC.

V usage is TRBV12-3 or TRBV12-4 and J usage is TRBJ2-7; D perhaps matches TRBD2 (6 bases). V lost 4 bases, J lost 2 bases, and 12 bases lay in between. This CDR3 contains 14 residues. The CDR3 region has the DNA TGTGCCAGCAGTTCGACGACGGGAGCCTACGAGCAGTACTTC. This gives the protein CASSSTTGAYEQYF.